This TCR beta chain is from a study of blood T cell repertoires in COVID-19 (dated by TCRdb to the early 2020s). With respect to the entire study: Samples from collaborators originated in the United States, Italy and Spain and spanned both the acute and convalescent phases of COVID-19. Where available, HLA class I and class II types were taken from metadata supplied by the sample provider and were not determined by assay-based typing. The prospective study material was composed of cDNA or gDNA derived from T cells, B-cell-depleted T cells, or PBMCs. The dataset comprised deeply sampled blood TCRbeta repertoires from subjects exposed to, actively infected with, or recovered from COVID-19. Samples were obtained from the ongoing ImmuneRACE study (first 160 participants) and from 1,254 subjects provided by 6 global collaborators. Nearly every sample came with metadata listing a de-identified subject ID, COVID-19 status, age in years and sex. A freely available public database, intended as a resource for researchers studying the immune response to SARS-CoV-2, is where the repertoires were released. Overall study results and their limits: How much clinical and demographic metadata was included differed by source and by participant, and the metadata was provided uncurated.

Collaborating institutions collected whole blood in K2EDTA tubes following their own protocols. Collaborator samples were shipped for TCRbeta analysis as frozen whole blood, isolated PBMCs, or DNA extracted from either sample type. About this clone itself: There is no known antigen for this receptor. No per-base quality is available; no much larger clone lies one base away.

The CDR3 holds 16 amino acids from the cysteine to the phenylalanine. Of all the DNA, just the CDR3 is kept, 48 bases in frame from base 1. The germline V end is reduced by 4 bases and the J end by 9 bases; junction bases left unmatched: 12. The germline V gene (reference sequence) yields LNHDA for CDR1 and SQIVND for CDR2. TCRbeta CDR3 regions were amplified from genomic DNA using the immunoSEQ Assay, a bias-controlled multiplex PCR. In the paper's pipeline: Nucleated cell counts per sample were estimated from amplification of reference gene primers within the assay. Sequence reads were collapsed and filtered to measure the absolute abundance of every unique TCRbeta CDR3 rearrangement. For each sample, productive Simpson clonality was calculated as the square root of Simpson's diversity index over productive rearrangements. TCRdb's version of the immuneACCESS table is confined to in-frame rearrangements and falls short of the full clone set. An unresolved V gene accounts for under half of the shortfall where checked; the remainder is of unknown origin. V and J calls and clone size are copied from that table; D and trimming were computed from the DNA. This sample holds 200,000 to 250,000 clones; about 89% were observed only once. The ten largest clones add up to about 5% of the sample.

The clonotype originates from a woman aged 40-49 years with acute or convalescent COVID-19. The chain is assembled from TRBV19 and TRBJ1-6; 7 bases in the junction line up with TRBD1. The sequenced sample was peripheral blood. The base sequence is TGTGCCAGTAGTACCGGGACAGTTGGGCTGAGTTCACCCCTCCACTTT. This translates into CASSTGTVGLSSPLHF.